The T cell receptor (beta chain) under discussion was sequenced for a study of shared clonotypes between healthy human individuals. Trimming cost V 1 base and J 2 bases; bases outside gene matches: 7. CDR1 is MDHEN and CDR2 is SYDVKM in the germline V gene. This CDR3 contains 16 residues. Method: immunoSEQ multiplex PCR; TCRdb's copy keeps in-frame clones and lacks some. The sample gives 600,000 to 800,000 clones, just under 75% of which show up once; about 1.7% is in the top ten. The chain couples TRBV28 to TRBJ1-2; TRBD1 agrees at 7 bases. The receptor was derived from a woman under 40 in good health. Material: memory CD4+ T cells sorted from blood. Subset noted: CD45RA-negative fraction. CDR3 in amino acids: CASSLSRGTANYGYTF. DNA for the CDR3: TGTGCCAGCAGTTTATCCCGAGGGACAGCAAACTATGGCTACACCTTC.